This entry features one T cell receptor beta chain sequence. Measured with immunoSEQ multiplex PCR; TCRdb has only the in-frame clones, and not every one. The data contain roughly 150,000 clones, roughly 86% of them singletons. Germline loops: CDR1 KGHDR, CDR2 SFDVKD. Germline trimming cut 7 bases from V and 5 bases from J; bases unmatched to any gene: 11. CDR3 length equals 16 residues. The data derive from a study of T cell responses to AZD1222 COVID-19 vaccine. The material was peripheral blood, obtained on day 0 of AZD1222 vaccination. V gene TRBV24-1 combines with J gene TRBJ2-1, with TRBD1 matching 9 bases. The receptor was isolated from an adult in good health. The CDR3 coding sequence is TGTGCCACCAGGGGTAGTTGGACAGGGGCGGACAATGAGCAGTTCTTC. This codes for CATRGSWTGADNEQFF.